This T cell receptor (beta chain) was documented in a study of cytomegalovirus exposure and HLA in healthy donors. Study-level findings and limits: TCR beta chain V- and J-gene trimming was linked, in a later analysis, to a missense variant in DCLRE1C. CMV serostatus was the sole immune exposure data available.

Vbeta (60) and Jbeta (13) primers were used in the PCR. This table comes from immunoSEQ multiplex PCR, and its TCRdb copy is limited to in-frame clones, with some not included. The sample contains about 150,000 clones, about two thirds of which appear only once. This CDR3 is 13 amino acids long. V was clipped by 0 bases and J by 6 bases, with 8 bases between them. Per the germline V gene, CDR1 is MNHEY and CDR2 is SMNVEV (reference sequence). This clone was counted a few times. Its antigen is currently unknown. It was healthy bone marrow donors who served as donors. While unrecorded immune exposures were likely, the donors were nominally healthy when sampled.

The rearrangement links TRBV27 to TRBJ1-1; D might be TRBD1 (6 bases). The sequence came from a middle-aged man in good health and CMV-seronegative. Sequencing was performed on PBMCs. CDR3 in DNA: TGTGCCAGCAGTTTATCCACAGGGTCTGAAGCTTTCTTT. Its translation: CASSLSTGSEAFF.